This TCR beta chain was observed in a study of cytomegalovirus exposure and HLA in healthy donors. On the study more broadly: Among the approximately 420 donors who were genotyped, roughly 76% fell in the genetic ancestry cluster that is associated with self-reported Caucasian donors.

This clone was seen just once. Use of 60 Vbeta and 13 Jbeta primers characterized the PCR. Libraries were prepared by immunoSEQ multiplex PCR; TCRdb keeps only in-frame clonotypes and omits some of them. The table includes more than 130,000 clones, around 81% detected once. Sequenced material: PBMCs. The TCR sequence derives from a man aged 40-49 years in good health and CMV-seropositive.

CDR3 coding DNA: TGTGCCAGCAGCTTTGGGAGTGGCCTGGCCTCCTACAATGAGCAGTTCTTC. Translating it yields CASSFGSGLASYNEQFF. The chain carries TRBV5-4 and TRBJ2-1; the D gene is possibly TRBD2 (5 bases). CDR3 length equals 17 residues. CDR1 and CDR2 (germline): SGHNT, YYREEE (reference sequence). Between the trimmed V and J ends, which lost 2 bases and 0 bases, there was a span of 15 bases.